The 23 T cell receptor beta chains below were found in one sample sequenced in a study of OX40 agonist ivuxolimab in advanced cancers. Using immunoSEQ multiplex PCR, the repertoire was profiled, and TCRdb retains in-frame clones only, with some absent. The sample lists roughly 20,000 clones, 86% seen once, with more than 15% in the top ten. The sequencing here drew on CD4+ or CD8+ T cells sorted from blood, taken in a trial of the OX40 agonist ivuxolimab. The receptors stem from an adult with an advanced solid tumor such as melanoma, head and neck, liver or kidney cancer.

This rearrangement joins TRBV11-1 to TRBJ2-2, with unresolved D. The CDR3 runs to 14 residues. Trimming took 2 bases from V and 1 from J, leaving 5 bases between them. In germline, CDR1 is SGHAT, CDR2 FQDESV (reference sequence). The CDR3, as DNA: TGTGCCAGCAGCTTAAGGCGGAACACCGGGGAGCTGTTTTTT. It specifies CASSLRRNTGELFF.

This clone came up a few times. J is TRBJ1-5 and V is TRBV27, with D hard to call. Germline CDR1 reads MNHEY; CDR2 reads SMNVEV (reference sequence). The CDR3 consists of 14 residues. Trimming shortened V by 2 bases and J by 4 bases, and 9 bases separated the two germline ends. The chain's CDR3 is CASSLSTGNQPQHF. DNA of the CDR3: TGTGCCAGCAGTTTAAGCACGGGAAATCAGCCCCAGCATTTT.

The CDR3 DNA is TGTGCCAGCAGCTTGGGGCAGGGTCGTGAAAAACTGTTTTTT. It is translated as CASSLGQGREKLFF. The chain uses TRBV5-4 and TRBJ1-4; possible D gene TRBD1, 5 bases. This CDR3 contains 14 residues. Trimming shortened V by 0 bases and J by 7 bases, and 10 bases separated the two germline ends. Germline loops: CDR1 SGHNT, CDR2 YYREEE (reference sequence).

This rearrangement joins TRBV10-3 to TRBJ2-2, with D possibly being TRBD2 (5 bases). CDR1 and CDR2 (germline): ENHRY, SYGVKD. V was shortened by 6 bases and J by 4 bases, with 15 bases between the two germline ends. CDR3 size: 15 residues. CDR3 DNA: TGTGCCATCAGGGAGGACTCAGTCATCACCGGGGAGCTGTTTTTT. This translates into CAIREDSVITGELFF.

The chain uses TRBV5-6 and TRBJ2-5; D not certain. The V and J ends lost 5 bases and 6 bases respectively, with 11 bases between them. The CDR3 length is 12 residues. Germline V gene data show CDR1 as SGHDT and CDR2 as YYEEEE. The CDR3 region has the DNA TGTGCCAGCAGTATAGAGGCGCAGACCCAGTACTTC. Its translation: CASSIEAQTQYF.

The chain has TRBV7-8 and TRBJ2-5; maybe TRBD1 (6 bases). This CDR3 has 16 residues. Deletions cut 2 bases from V and 2 bases from J, with 15 bases between. Germline V CDR1 and CDR2: SGHVS, FQNEAQ. The CDR3 coding sequence is TGTGCCAGCAGCTTAAGTATCGGGCAGGGGCAAGAGACCCAGTACTTC. It yields the protein CASSLSIGQGQETQYF.

V is TRBV10-1 and J is TRBJ2-3; 9 bases are shared with TRBD2. This CDR3 is built from 17 residues. V gave up 2 bases and J gave up 4 bases; unmatched junction bases: 10. CDR1 is WNHNN, CDR2 SYGVQD, per germline (reference sequence). The CDR3 DNA reads TGCGCCAGCAGTGAGATCCCTAGCGGGAACATCGCAGATACGCAGTATTTT. Translation: CASSEIPSGNIADTQYF.

V usage is TRBV19 and J usage is TRBJ2-3, with 8 bases identical to TRBD2. CDR1 and CDR2 from the germline V gene are LNHDA and SQIVND (reference sequence). The J segment lost 1 base and the V segment lost 6 bases, leaving 6 bases of the junction unmatched. This CDR3 contains 15 residues. The CDR3: CASRDWRGGTDTQYF. Here the CDR3 DNA reads TGTGCCAGTAGGGACTGGCGGGGGGGCACAGATACGCAGTATTTT.

The gene calls are TRBV2 and TRBJ1-4; 8 positions match TRBD1. Trimming removed 6 bases from V and 4 bases from J; junction bases left unmatched: 4. CDR3 size: 14 residues. The germline V gene has CDR1 SNHLY and CDR2 FYNNEI. CDR3 loop: CASRGQAFNEKLFF. In DNA form, the CDR3 reads TGTGCCAGCAGGGGACAGGCCTTTAATGAAAAACTGTTTTTT.

V usage is TRBV10-3 and J usage is TRBJ1-3; D gene unclear. The V gene lost 7 bases and the J gene lost 2 bases, with 9 bases spanning the gap. The CDR3 has 13 residues. Germline V CDR1 and CDR2: ENHRY, SYGVKD. The DNA for the CDR3 is TGTGCCATCACTCGGGAGGCTGGAAACACCATATATTTT. Its translation: CAITREAGNTIYF.

This chain links TRBV7-8 with TRBJ1-1, with D possibly TRBD1 on 6 matching bases. The CDR3 runs to 14 residues. The V gene's germline CDR1 is SGHVS and CDR2 FQNEAQ. The V and J ends lost 3 bases and 0 bases respectively, with 8 bases between them. CDR3 DNA sequence: TGTGCCAGCAGCTTTGGACAGATGAACACTGAAGCTTTCTTT. It codes for CASSFGQMNTEAFF.

The CDR3 coding sequence is TGTGCCACCAGCAAATTACGGGCCTACTACAATGAGCAGTTCTTC. This translates into CATSKLRAYYNEQFF. The chain employs TRBV15 and TRBJ2-1; D is uncertain. Germline assignment: CDR1 LNHNV and CDR2 YYDKDF (reference sequence). The V end was cut by 4 bases, the J end by 3 bases, with 13 bases between. This CDR3 has 15 residues. The entire variable domain, with the rest obtained from reference TRBV15 and TRBJ2-1, is as follows: DAMVIQNPRYQVTQFGKPVTLSCSQTLNHNVMYWYQQKSSQAPKLLFHYYDKDFNNEADTPDNFQSRRPNTSFCFLDIRSPGLGDTAMYLCATSKLRAYYNEQFFGPGTRLTVL.

A single count supports this clone. The chain has TRBV19 and TRBJ2-1, with D tentatively TRBD2 (7 bases). CDR1 and CDR2 from the germline V gene are LNHDA and SQIVND (reference sequence). Deletions cut 8 bases from V and 1 base from J, with 18 bases between. CDR3 size: 16 residues. CDR3 residues: CASSLGGGWSYNEQFF. As DNA, the CDR3 is TGTGCCAGTTCCCTAGGGGGGGGGTGGTCCTACAATGAGCAGTTCTTC.

About this clone: At the DNA level, this CDR3 is encoded by other sequences in the same sample as well. The chain has TRBV19 and TRBJ1-5; 11 bases align to TRBD1. Germline V lookup: CDR1 LNHDA, CDR2 SQIVND (reference sequence). V was pared by 2 bases and J by 0 bases, with 9 bases of the junction left unmatched. The CDR3 contains 19 residues. The CDR3 coding sequence is TGTGCCAGTAGTATATTCGGACAGGGGGCGGCTCATAGCAATCAGCCCCAGCATTTT. Translation: CASSIFGQGAAHSNQPQHF.

The V and J genes are TRBV6-5 and TRBJ2-3, with D possibly being TRBD2 (6 bases). In germline, CDR1 is MNHEY, CDR2 SVGAGI. The CDR3 runs to 14 residues. V shed 8 bases and J shed 5 bases, with 17 bases lying between them. The CDR3 DNA is TGTGCCAGCTCCCCGTGGGGGGAGAGAGATACGCAGTATTTT. Its protein is CASSPWGERDTQYF.

The V gene is TRBV20-1, the J gene TRBJ2-3, with a weak D call TRBD2 (5 bases). This CDR3 spans 11 amino acids. The V gene's germline CDR1 is DFQATT and CDR2 SNEGSKA (reference sequence). The CDR3 DNA follows: TGCAGCGCGGACTTGGGAGATACGCAGTATTTT. This codes for CSADLGDTQYF.

DNA for the CDR3: TGTGCCAGCAGCTTAGGGACTACGCCAAATGAGCAGTTCTTC. Translating it yields CASSLGTTPNEQFF. The V gene is TRBV7-8, the J gene TRBJ2-1; D is possibly TRBD2 (6 bases). Deletions cut 1 base from V and 7 bases from J, with 11 bases between. Germline loops: CDR1 SGHVS, CDR2 FQNEAQ. The CDR3 is 14 amino acids.

The gene calls are TRBV2 and TRBJ1-5, with D possibly being TRBD1 (5 bases). The CDR3 runs 12 residues. V was trimmed by 8 bases and J by 6 bases, leaving 11 bases between them. CDR1 and CDR2 (germline): SNHLY, FYNNEI. Here the CDR3 reads CASGRDVQPQHF. CDR3 bases: TGTGCCAGCGGTAGGGACGTTCAGCCCCAGCATTTT.

The genes are TRBV7-3 and TRBJ2-5; 8 bases align to TRBD2. Per the germline V gene, CDR1 is SGHTA and CDR2 is FQGTGA. After removal of 5 bases from V and 1 base from J, the junction contained 6 bases not matched to a gene. The CDR3 has 15 amino acids. This CDR3 reads CASSPRLAPQETQYF. The CDR3 region has the DNA TGTGCCAGCAGCCCCCGACTAGCGCCCCAAGAGACCCAGTACTTC.

CDR3 region: CASSIDTGKSYEQYF. In DNA form, the CDR3 reads TGTGCCAGTAGTATAGATACAGGGAAGTCCTACGAGCAGTACTTC. V usage is TRBV19 and J usage is TRBJ2-7; D is possibly TRBD1 (6 bases). Per the germline V gene, CDR1 is LNHDA and CDR2 is SQIVND (reference sequence). The CDR3 is 15 residues long. Trimming shortened V by 0 bases and J by 1 base, and 10 bases separated the two germline ends.

The chain recombines TRBV5-6 with TRBJ2-4; unclear D gene. The CDR3 length is 11 residues. Germline loops: CDR1 SGHDT, CDR2 YYEEEE. V lost 4 bases to trimming and J lost 14 bases, with 13 bases between them. The CDR3 nucleotides are TGTGCCAGCAGCGACGGGCAGCATGAGTACTTC. Its translation: CASSDGQHEYF.

V and J are TRBV7-9 and TRBJ1-6; D uncertain. Germline-derived CDR1 and CDR2 are SEHNR and FQNEAQ (reference sequence). The CDR3 totals 14 residues. The ends were cut back, 6 bases at V and 5 bases at J, with 11 bases in the middle. The CDR3, as DNA: TGTGCCAGCAGTTTGGGGAATGATAATTCACCCCTCCACTTT. It specifies CASSLGNDNSPLHF.

The chain links TRBV5-6 to TRBJ2-2; perhaps TRBD1 as D (5 bases). The V end lost 4 bases, the J end lost 4 bases, and 17 bases lay between the germline ends. This CDR3 spans 16 amino acids. Per germline, CDR1 SGHDT and CDR2 YYEEEE. The CDR3 reads CASSRASRGPTGELFF. For the CDR3, the DNA is TGTGCCAGCAGCCGCGCCTCTAGGGGTCCCACCGGGGAGCTGTTTTTT. The whole variable domain, filled in from reference TRBV5-6 and TRBJ2-2, reads DAGVTQSPTHLIKTRGQQVTLRCSPKSGHDTVSWYQQALGQGPQFIFQYYEEEERQRGNFPDRFSGHQFPNYSSELNVNALLLGDSALYLCASSRASRGPTGELFFGEGSRLTVL.